The 11 T cell receptor beta chains presented below share a single source sample, sequenced in a study of T cells after posttransplantation cyclophosphamide. Sampled 1 year posttransplant, controls received myeloablative marrow transplants, methotrexate and a calcineurin inhibitor. Clones were sequenced by immunoSEQ multiplex PCR, and TCRdb holds only the in-frame ones, with some missing. The repertoire holds around 10,000 clones, with roughly 88% as singletons. The specimen was PBMCs, collected after an allogeneic stem cell transplant with a calcineurin inhibitor and methotrexate. These TCRs come from a male patient aged 25 to 39 who received an allogeneic stem cell transplant from an unrelated donor, was CMV-positive, and had no GVHD. Some T cells here may be from the graft donor.

This chain joins TRBV2 and TRBJ2-2; D may be TRBD1 (6 bases). V lost 8 bases and J lost 1, with 11 bases in between. The germline gives CDR1 SNHLY, CDR2 FYNNEI. This CDR3 is built from 14 residues. CDR3 sequence: CASSGVLNTGELFF. Here the CDR3 DNA reads TGTGCCAGCTCAGGGGTCCTGAACACCGGGGAGCTGTTTTTT.

This clone was seen a handful of times. The chain recombines TRBV9 with TRBJ1-4; D call uncertain. Germline V CDR1 and CDR2: SGDLS, YYNGEE. The CDR3 totals 18 residues. The germline V and J ends were trimmed by 3 bases and 6 bases, with 24 bases remaining between them. This CDR3 is CASSASAGSAKVDEKLFF. CDR3 nucleotides: TGTGCCAGCAGCGCTTCCGCGGGGTCGGCAAAAGTGGATGAAAAACTGTTTTTT.

The genes are TRBV12-5 and TRBJ2-7; 9 nucleotides agree with TRBD1. V was pared by 7 bases and J by 1 base, with 5 bases of the junction left unmatched. This CDR3 is 14 amino acids long. CDR1 and CDR2 from the germline V gene are LGHNT and FRNRAP. CDR3 bases: TGTGCTAGTGAGGGGGGACAGGGTTCCTACGAGCAGTACTTC. Its translation is CASEGGQGSYEQYF.

This chain uses TRBV7-2 with TRBJ2-7, with D possibly being TRBD1 (5 bases). This CDR3 is built from 15 residues. CDR1 is SGHTA, CDR2 FQGNSA, per germline. V lost 1 base to trimming and J lost 3 bases, with 13 bases between them. The CDR3 bases are TGTGCCAGCAGCTTAGGCAGGGCTATAATCTACGAGCAGTACTTC. Protein: CASSLGRAIIYEQYF.

This chain uses TRBV9 with TRBJ2-1; D perhaps matches TRBD2 (6 bases). Germline V gene data show CDR1 as SGDLS and CDR2 as YYNGEE. This CDR3 has 16 residues. Between the trimmed V and J ends, which lost 1 base and 3 bases, there was a span of 14 bases. Here the CDR3 reads CASSVLGGGNYNEQFF. The CDR3 DNA reads as TGTGCCAGCAGCGTATTGGGGGGAGGCAACTACAATGAGCAGTTCTTC.

CDR3 loop: CASSLNPGGATDTQYF. The CDR3 nucleotides are TGTGCCAGCAGCTTAAATCCGGGAGGGGCCACAGATACGCAGTATTTT. The genes are TRBV7-8 and TRBJ2-3, with 8 bases identical to TRBD2. The CDR3 covers 16 residues. The V segment lost 2 bases and the J segment 2 bases; nucleotides outside the gene matches: 6. Germline V gene lookup returns CDR1 SGHVS and CDR2 FQNEAQ.

The V gene is TRBV7-6, the J gene TRBJ2-1; a possible D gene is TRBD1 (8 bases). The germline gives CDR1 SGHVS, CDR2 FNYEAQ. Trimming took 5 bases from V and 3 from J, leaving 17 bases between them. The CDR3 is made up of 16 amino acids. The CDR3 DNA is TGTGCCAGCAGCCCGCAGGGAGGGACAGGCTACAATGAGCAGTTCTTC. Amino acid sequence: CASSPQGGTGYNEQFF.

The genes are TRBV2 and TRBJ2-3; TRBD2 might be the D (5 bases). The germline V gene encodes CDR1 SNHLY and CDR2 FYNNEI. The CDR3 runs to 15 residues. V shed 4 bases and J shed 4 bases, with 15 bases lying between them. In DNA form, the CDR3 reads TGTGCCAGCAGTGCAAGAACTACGAGGGCAGATACGCAGTATTTT. Its translation is CASSARTTRADTQYF.

V usage is TRBV6-6 and J usage is TRBJ2-7, with D maybe TRBD1 (6 bases). This CDR3 spans 15 amino acids. Between the trimmed V and J ends, which lost 6 bases and 1 base, there was a span of 16 bases. Per the germline V gene, CDR1 is MNHNY and CDR2 is SVGAGI (reference sequence). The CDR3: CASSWTGTSSYEQYF. Here the CDR3 DNA reads TGTGCCAGCAGCTGGACCGGGACATCTTCCTACGAGCAGTACTTC.

CDR3 loop: CASSSETGTPHEQYF. The CDR3 coding sequence is TGCGCCAGCAGCTCCGAGACCGGGACACCCCACGAGCAGTACTTC. J is TRBJ2-7 and V is TRBV5-1; D may be TRBD1 (6 bases). Trimming took 3 bases from V and 5 from J, leaving 18 bases between them. Per germline, CDR1 SGHRS and CDR2 YFSETQ. The CDR3 is 15 amino acids.

The rearrangement links TRBV28 to TRBJ1-3, with unresolved D. The germline V gene encodes CDR1 MDHEN and CDR2 SYDVKM. The V end was cut by 9 bases, the J end by 0 bases, with 15 bases between. This CDR3 has 15 amino acids. CDR3 protein: CASSPHSSSGNTIYF. As DNA, the CDR3 is TGTGCCAGTTCCCCCCACTCGAGCTCTGGAAACACCATATATTTT.